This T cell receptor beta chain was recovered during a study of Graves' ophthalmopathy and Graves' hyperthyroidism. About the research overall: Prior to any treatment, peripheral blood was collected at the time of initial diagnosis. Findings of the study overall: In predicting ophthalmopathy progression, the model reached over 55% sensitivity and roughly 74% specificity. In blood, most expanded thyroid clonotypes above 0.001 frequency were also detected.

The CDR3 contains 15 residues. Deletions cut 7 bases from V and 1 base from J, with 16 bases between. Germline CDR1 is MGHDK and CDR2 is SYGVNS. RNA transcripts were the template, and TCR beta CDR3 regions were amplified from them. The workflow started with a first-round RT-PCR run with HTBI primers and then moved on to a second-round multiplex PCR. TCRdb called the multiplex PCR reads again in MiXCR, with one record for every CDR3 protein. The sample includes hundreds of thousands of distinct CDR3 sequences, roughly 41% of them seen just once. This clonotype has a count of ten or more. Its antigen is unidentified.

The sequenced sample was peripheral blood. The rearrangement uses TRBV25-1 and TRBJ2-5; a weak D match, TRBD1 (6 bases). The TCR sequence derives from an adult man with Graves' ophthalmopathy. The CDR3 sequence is CASTRARGGQETQYF. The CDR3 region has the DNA TGTGCCAGCACTAGGGCTCGAGGGGGCCAAGAGACCCAGTACTTC.